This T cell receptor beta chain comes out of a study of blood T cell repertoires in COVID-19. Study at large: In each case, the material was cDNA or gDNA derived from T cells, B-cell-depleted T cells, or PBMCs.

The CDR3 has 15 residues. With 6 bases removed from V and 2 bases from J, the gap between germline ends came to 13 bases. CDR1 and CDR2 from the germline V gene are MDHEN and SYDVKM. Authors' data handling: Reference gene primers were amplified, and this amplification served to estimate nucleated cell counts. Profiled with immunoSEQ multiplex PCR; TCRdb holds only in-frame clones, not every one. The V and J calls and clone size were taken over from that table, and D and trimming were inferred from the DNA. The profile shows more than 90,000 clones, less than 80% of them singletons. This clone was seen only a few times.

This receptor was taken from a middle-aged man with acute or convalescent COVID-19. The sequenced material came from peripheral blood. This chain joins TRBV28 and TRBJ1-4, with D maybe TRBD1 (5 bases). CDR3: CASRVGGGTNEKLFF. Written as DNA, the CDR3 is TGTGCCAGCAGAGTTGGGGGAGGGACTAATGAAAAACTGTTTTTT.